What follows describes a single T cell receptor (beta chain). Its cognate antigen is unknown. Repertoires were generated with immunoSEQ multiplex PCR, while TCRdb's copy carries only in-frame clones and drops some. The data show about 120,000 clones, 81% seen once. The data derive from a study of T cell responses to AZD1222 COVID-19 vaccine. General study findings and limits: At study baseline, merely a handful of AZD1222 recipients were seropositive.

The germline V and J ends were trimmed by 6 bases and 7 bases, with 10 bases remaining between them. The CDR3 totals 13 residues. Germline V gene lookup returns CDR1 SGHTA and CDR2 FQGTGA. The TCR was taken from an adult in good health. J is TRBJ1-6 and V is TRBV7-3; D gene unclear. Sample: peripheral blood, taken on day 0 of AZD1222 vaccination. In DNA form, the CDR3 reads TGTGCCAGCAGTTTGGTTCGAAATTCACCCCTCCACTTT. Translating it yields CASSLVRNSPLHF.